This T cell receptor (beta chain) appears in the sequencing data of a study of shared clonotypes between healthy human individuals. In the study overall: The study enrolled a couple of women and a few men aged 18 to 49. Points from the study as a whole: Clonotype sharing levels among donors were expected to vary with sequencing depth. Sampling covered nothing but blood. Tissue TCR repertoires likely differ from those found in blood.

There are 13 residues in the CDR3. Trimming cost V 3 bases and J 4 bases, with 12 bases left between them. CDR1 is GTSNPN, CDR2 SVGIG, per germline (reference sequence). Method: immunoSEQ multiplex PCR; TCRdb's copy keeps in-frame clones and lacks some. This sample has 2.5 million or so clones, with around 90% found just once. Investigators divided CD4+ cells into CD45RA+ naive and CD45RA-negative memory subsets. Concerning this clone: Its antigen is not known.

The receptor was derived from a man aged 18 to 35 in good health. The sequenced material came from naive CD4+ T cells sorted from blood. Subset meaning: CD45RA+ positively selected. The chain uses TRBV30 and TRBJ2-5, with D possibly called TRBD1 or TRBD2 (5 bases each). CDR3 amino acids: CAWSPGTRETQYF. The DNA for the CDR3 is TGTGCCTGGAGCCCCGGGACCCGAGAGACCCAGTACTTC.